Listed below are T cell receptor beta chains from one sample, sequenced in a study of T-cell memory formation after mild COVID-19. MiXCR, run by TCRdb on the 5' RACE reads, gives a single entry per CDR3 protein. The sample has 400,000 to 500,000 distinct CDR3 sequences, roughly 20% seen once. The sequenced material came from PBMCs or a T cell subset sorted from them (not recorded which). Source of these receptors: an adult woman who had mild COVID-19 (a few samples of this study predate the infection). Cell type and time point are not known. Each CDR3 is given with its conserved first and last residue. Fields, in order: CDR3 protein, CDR3 DNA, D gene, J gene, CDR3 length, clone size, V gene. D genes are given only for firm matches. Where a row states a size, it is once, few, many or the class of an expanded clone; other rows omit it.

CDR3 protein: CASSLSVTTGELFF
CDR3 DNA: TGTGCCAGCAGCTTATCGGTTACGACCGGGGAGCTGTTTTTT
D gene: -
J gene: TRBJ2-2
CDR3 length: 14
clone size: few
V gene: TRBV7-9

CDR3 protein: CASSQDQGVDSPLHF
CDR3 DNA: TGCGCCAGCAGCCAAGATCAGGGGGTGGATTCACCCCTCCACTTT
D gene: TRBD1
J gene: TRBJ1-6
CDR3 length: 15
clone size: few
V gene: TRBV4-3

CDR3 protein: CSAASTGVDTDTQYF
CDR3 DNA: TGCAGCGCCGCTAGTACGGGGGTCGACACAGATACGCAGTATTTT
D gene: -
J gene: TRBJ2-3
CDR3 length: 15
clone size: few
V gene: TRBV29-1

CDR3 protein: CSVPGDSNQPQHF
CDR3 DNA: TGCAGTGTCCCAGGGGATAGCAATCAGCCCCAGCATTTT
D gene: -
J gene: TRBJ1-5
CDR3 length: 13
clone size: few
V gene: TRBV20-1

CDR3 protein: CASSLPGTLYGYTF
CDR3 DNA: TGTGCCAGCAGCTTACCCGGGACGCTCTATGGCTACACCTTC
D gene: -
J gene: TRBJ1-2
CDR3 length: 14
clone size: -
V gene: TRBV5-5

CDR3 protein: CASSQPGLSAYEQYF
CDR3 DNA: TGTGCCAGCAGCCAACCGGGACTCTCGGCTTACGAGCAGTACTTC
D gene: -
J gene: TRBJ2-7
CDR3 length: 15
clone size: few
V gene: TRBV14

CDR3 protein: CASSLGAGSPSGNTIYF
CDR3 DNA: TGCGCCAGCAGCTTGGGAGCAGGGTCTCCTTCTGGAAACACCATATATTTT
D gene: -
J gene: TRBJ1-3
CDR3 length: 17
clone size: -
V gene: TRBV5-1

CDR3 protein: CASSPTLDRGLYNEQFF
CDR3 DNA: TGTGCCAGCAGCCCAACTTTGGACCGCGGGCTCTACAATGAGCAGTTCTTC
D gene: -
J gene: TRBJ2-1
CDR3 length: 17
clone size: -
V gene: TRBV7-2

CDR3 protein: CSLKPDSGARAQYF
CDR3 DNA: TGCAGCCTAAAGCCGGACTCTGGGGCCCGTGCGCAGTATTTT
D gene: -
J gene: TRBJ2-3
CDR3 length: 14
clone size: -
V gene: TRBV29-1

CDR3 protein: CASSRNSGGEQFF
CDR3 DNA: TGTGCCAGCTCACGGAACAGCGGGGGGGAGCAGTTCTTC
D gene: TRBD2
J gene: TRBJ2-1
CDR3 length: 13
clone size: many
V gene: TRBV18

CDR3 protein: CASSLYAGEVGYTF
CDR3 DNA: TGTGCCAGCAGTTTATATGCAGGGGAAGTAGGCTACACCTTC
D gene: -
J gene: TRBJ1-2
CDR3 length: 14
clone size: -
V gene: TRBV12-3/TRBV12-4

CDR3 protein: CDSSLDLGTGGREAFF
CDR3 DNA: TGTGACAGCAGCTTAGACCTCGGGACAGGGGGCCGTGAAGCTTTCTTT
D gene: TRBD1
J gene: TRBJ1-1
CDR3 length: 16
clone size: -
V gene: TRBV11-2

CDR3 protein: CASSLEETGPYGYTF
CDR3 DNA: TGCGCCAGCAGCTTGGAAGAGACAGGGCCCTATGGCTACACCTTC
D gene: TRBD1
J gene: TRBJ1-2
CDR3 length: 15
clone size: few
V gene: TRBV5-1

CDR3 protein: CASSWGQGHYEQYF
CDR3 DNA: TGCGCCAGCAGCTGGGGACAGGGGCACTACGAGCAGTACTTC
D gene: TRBD1
J gene: TRBJ2-7
CDR3 length: 14
clone size: -
V gene: TRBV5-1

CDR3 protein: CASSSGGTGAYEQYF
CDR3 DNA: TGTGCCAGCAGCTCTGGGGGGACAGGGGCCTACGAGCAGTACTTC
D gene: TRBD1
J gene: TRBJ2-7
CDR3 length: 15
clone size: -
V gene: TRBV7-8

CDR3 protein: CASSYVLAGGRNEQFF
CDR3 DNA: TGTGCCAGCAGTTACGTACTAGCGGGAGGCAGGAATGAGCAGTTCTTC
D gene: TRBD2
J gene: TRBJ2-1
CDR3 length: 16
clone size: few
V gene: TRBV6-2/TRBV6-3

CDR3 protein: CSVSVNYGYTF
CDR3 DNA: TGCAGCGTTTCAGTTAACTATGGCTACACCTTC
D gene: -
J gene: TRBJ1-2
CDR3 length: 11
clone size: -
V gene: TRBV29-1